The 30 T cell receptor beta chains below were found in one sample sequenced in a study of blood T cell repertoires in COVID-19. Assay used: immunoSEQ multiplex PCR; TCRdb lists only in-frame clones, some missing. The sample shows 110,000 or so clones, roughly nine tenths of them seen only once. Sequenced input: peripheral blood. The receptors were sampled from a human donor in a cohort sampled during active COVID-19.

The chain joins TRBV24-1 to TRBJ2-3; 9 bases align to TRBD1. The CDR3 is 17 residues long. Germline V gene sequence: CDR1 KGHDR, CDR2 SFDVKD. The V gene end was trimmed by 5 bases and the J gene end by 7 bases; junction bases not matched to a gene: 15. CDR3 protein: CATSASPGQGVFNTQYF. The CDR3 region has the DNA TGTGCCACCAGTGCCTCCCCGGGACAGGGTGTTTTTAATACGCAGTATTTT.

The CDR3 region has the DNA TGTGCCAGCAGCTTTAGAGGGAACAATGAGCAGTTCTTC. Its translation: CASSFRGNNEQFF. The genes are TRBV5-6 and TRBJ2-1; perhaps TRBD2 as D (5 bases). Germline loops: CDR1 SGHDT, CDR2 YYEEEE. The V gene lost 2 bases and the J gene lost 5 bases, with 8 bases spanning the gap. There are 13 residues in the CDR3.

The chain recombines TRBV5-1 with TRBJ2-7, with 8 bases identical to TRBD1. The trim removed 0 bases at V and 0 bases at J, leaving 2 bases unmatched. CDR1 SGHRS and CDR2 YFSETQ come from the germline V gene. CDR3 size: 15 residues. CDR3 sequence reads: CASSLGQGTSYEQYF. For the CDR3, the DNA is TGCGCCAGCAGCTTGGGACAGGGGACCTCCTACGAGCAGTACTTC.

The DNA for the CDR3 is TGTGCCATCAGCGTAGTATTGGCCTACGAGCAGTACTTC. Its protein is CAISVVLAYEQYF. The rearrangement links TRBV10-3 to TRBJ2-7; D call uncertain. Germline V gene sequence: CDR1 ENHRY, CDR2 SYGVKD. V was pared by 6 bases and J by 2 bases, with 11 bases between. This CDR3 is built from 13 residues.

The chain combines TRBV27 with TRBJ1-4; D might be TRBD1 (5 bases). Looked up from germline, CDR1 is MNHEY and CDR2 is SMNVEV (reference sequence). CDR3 length: 15 residues. V was trimmed by 5 bases and J by 3 bases, leaving 13 bases between them. The CDR3 sequence is CASSLNRRANEKLFF. CDR3 sequence (DNA): TGTGCCAGCAGTCTTAACAGGAGAGCTAATGAAAAACTGTTTTTT. Drawing the rest from reference TRBV27 and TRBJ1-4, the complete variable domain is EAQVTQNPRYLITVTGKKLTVTCSQNMNHEYMSWYRQDPGLGLRQIYYSMNVEVTDKGDVPEGYKVSRKEKRNFPLILESPSPNQTSLYFCASSLNRRANEKLFFGSGTQLSVL.

V usage is TRBV19 and J usage is TRBJ2-3; the match to TRBD1 covers 10 bases. The ends lost 4 bases at V and 4 bases at J; junction bases unmatched: 5. The CDR3 has 15 residues. Germline V gene lookup returns CDR1 LNHDA and CDR2 SQIVND (reference sequence). CDR3 loop: CASSTDRGPADTQYF. The CDR3 DNA is TGTGCCAGTAGTACCGACAGGGGGCCTGCAGATACGCAGTATTTT.

The gene calls are TRBV2 and TRBJ1-6; D is ambiguous. The V end was cut by 6 bases, the J end by 0 bases, with 6 bases between. The CDR3 has 14 residues. Germline V gene data show CDR1 as SNHLY and CDR2 as FYNNEI. This CDR3 is CASRGSSYNSPLHF. CDR3 DNA sequence: TGTGCCAGCAGAGGGAGCTCCTATAATTCACCCCTCCACTTT.

The chain employs TRBV5-1 and TRBJ2-3; 7 bases fit TRBD2. The germline V gene has CDR1 SGHRS and CDR2 YFSETQ. CDR3 length: 15 amino acids. Unmatched junction bases numbered 7, after V lost 2 bases and J lost 4 bases. This chain's CDR3 is CASSFIGLDSDTQYF. DNA of the CDR3: TGCGCCAGCAGCTTCATCGGACTAGACTCAGATACGCAGTATTTT.

This chain connects TRBV27 to TRBJ1-6; weak D call: TRBD1 (5 bases). V was clipped by 5 bases and J by 10 bases, with 12 bases between them. CDR3 length: 13 amino acids. Germline V gene lookup returns CDR1 MNHEY and CDR2 SMNVEV (reference sequence). CDR3 region: CASSPRVMSPLHF. Written as DNA, the CDR3 is TGTGCCAGCAGTCCCAGGGTTATGTCACCCCTCCACTTT.

This chain connects TRBV6-4 to TRBJ2-3; tentatively, D is TRBD1 (6 bases). This CDR3 spans 15 amino acids. Germline-derived CDR1 and CDR2 are MRHNA and SNTAGT. V was cut by 0 bases and J by 1 base, with 8 bases left in between. CDR3 protein: CASSDSYRGTDTQYF. The DNA for the CDR3 is TGTGCCAGCAGTGACTCATACAGGGGCACAGATACGCAGTATTTT.

The rearrangement joins TRBV28 to TRBJ2-7; 12 bases align to TRBD2. Germline V gene data show CDR1 as MDHEN and CDR2 as SYDVKM. This CDR3 has 15 residues. V shed 6 bases and J 3 bases; nucleotides not matched to a gene: 6. DNA of the CDR3: TGTGCCAGCAGAATGACTAGCGGGAGAATCTACGAGCAGTACTTC. Its translation is CASRMTSGRIYEQYF. The variable domain in full, completed from reference TRBV28 and TRBJ2-7, reads DVKVTQSSRYLVKRTGEKVFLECVQDMDHENMFWYRQDPGLGLRLIYFSYDVKMKEKGDIPEGYSVSREKKERFSLILESASTNQTSMYLCASRMTSGRIYEQYFGPGTRLTVT.

The rearrangement joins TRBV3-1 (or the pseudogene TRBV3-2) to TRBJ1-6; D is undetermined. The V gene's germline CDR1 is LGHDT and CDR2 YNNKEL (reference sequence). Trimming removed 3 bases from V and 6 bases from J, with 12 bases in between. The length of the CDR3 is 15 residues. The CDR3: CASSQVVDSNSPLHF. DNA for the CDR3: TGTGCCAGCAGCCAGGTGGTGGACTCTAATTCACCCCTCCACTTT.

This chain uses TRBV3-1 (or the pseudogene TRBV3-2) with TRBJ1-3; tentative D call: TRBD1 (6 bases). Trimming shortened V by 1 base and J by 1 base, and 17 bases separated the two germline ends. The CDR3 is made up of 18 amino acids. Germline V gene data show CDR1 as LGHDT and CDR2 as YNNKEL (reference sequence). DNA of the CDR3: TGTGCCAGCAGCCAAGGAGGGACATGGAGGATATCTGGAAACACCATATATTTT. Its protein product is CASSQGGTWRISGNTIYF.

In this sample, this clone turned up once. The chain's CDR3 is CASLRGQPSNQPQHF. The CDR3 DNA is TGTGCCAGCCTCCGGGGACAACCTAGCAATCAGCCCCAGCATTTT. The chain couples TRBV2 to TRBJ1-5; tentatively, D is TRBD1 (6 bases). Germline lookup yields CDR1 SNHLY and CDR2 FYNNEI. The CDR3 length is 15 residues. With 8 bases removed from V and 0 bases from J, the gap between germline ends came to 14 bases.

Only a few counts were recorded for this clone. CDR3 sequence: CASSAGQGVNNEQFF. DNA of the CDR3: TGCGCCAGCAGTGCTGGACAGGGGGTGAATAATGAGCAGTTCTTC. The V call is TRBV10-2, the J call TRBJ2-1; 10 bases are shared with TRBD1. The germline gives CDR1 WSHSY, CDR2 SAAADI. The CDR3 consists of 15 residues. V lost 4 bases, J lost 7 bases, and 7 bases stayed unmatched.

The gene calls are TRBV27 and TRBJ1-1; D is uncertain. V lost 0 bases and J 8 bases, leaving 10 bases between the germline ends. CDR1 and CDR2 from the germline V gene are MNHEY and SMNVEV (reference sequence). The CDR3 sequence is 13 residues long. The CDR3 sequence: CASSLSSGREAFF. The CDR3 DNA follows: TGTGCCAGCAGTTTATCCTCCGGGAGAGAAGCTTTCTTT.

The V call is TRBV5-1, the J call TRBJ2-2; the match to TRBD2 covers 14 bases. Germline CDR1 is SGHRS and CDR2 is YFSETQ. The CDR3 extends over 14 amino acids. J was trimmed by 6 bases and V by 7 bases; bases with no gene match: 2. The CDR3 DNA reads as TGCGCCAGCGCGGGACTAGCGGGAGCCGGGGAGCTGTTTTTT. Translating gives CASAGLAGAGELFF.

V usage is TRBV6-6 and J usage is TRBJ1-1; D perhaps matches TRBD1 (5 bases). The CDR3 length is 13 residues. Trimming took 5 bases from V and 1 from J, leaving 8 bases between them. Germline values: CDR1 MNHNY, CDR2 SVGAGI (reference sequence). The CDR3 DNA is TGTGCCAGCAGTCGCGGACAGAACACTGAAGCTTTCTTT. It translates to CASSRGQNTEAFF.

The chain couples TRBV12-2 to TRBJ1-1. TRBV12-2 is assigned pseudogene status. This CDR3 contains 12 residues. The CDR3 loop is CAVRRVRTEAFF. The CDR3 DNA is TGTGCAGTTCGGAGGGTGAGAACTGAAGCTTTCTTT.

The chain is built from TRBV28 and TRBJ2-7, with no clear D. This CDR3 has 14 amino acids. V was clipped by 5 bases and J by 3 bases, with 14 bases between them. Germline V gene lookup returns CDR1 MDHEN and CDR2 SYDVKM. This CDR3 is CASSKSVRFYEQYF. The CDR3 DNA reads as TGTGCCAGCAGTAAAAGCGTCAGATTCTACGAGCAGTACTTC. The full variable domain, rest sourced from reference TRBV28 and TRBJ2-7, is DVKVTQSSRYLVKRTGEKVFLECVQDMDHENMFWYRQDPGLGLRLIYFSYDVKMKEKGDIPEGYSVSREKKERFSLILESASTNQTSMYLCASSKSVRFYEQYFGPGTRLTVT.

V and J are TRBV30 and TRBJ2-7; TRBD2 matches at 9 bases. Germline V gene data show CDR1 as GTSNPN and CDR2 as SVGIG (reference sequence). This CDR3 has 14 amino acids. V dropped 2 bases and J dropped 2; count of bases not matched to a gene: 4. The DNA for the CDR3 is TGTGCCTGGAGTCGGGGACTAGCAGCCTACGAGCAGTACTTC. It codes for CAWSRGLAAYEQYF.

The gene calls are TRBV9 and TRBJ2-1, with TRBD2 as a possible D gene (6 bases). CDR3 size: 17 residues. Trimming shortened V by 0 bases and J by 5 bases, and 18 bases separated the two germline ends. CDR1 is SGDLS and CDR2 is YYNGEE in the germline V gene. The DNA of the CDR3 is TGTGCCAGCAGCGTAGGCTCGGTTGGGGGGAAACACAATGAGCAGTTCTTC. This codes for CASSVGSVGGKHNEQFF.

V and J are TRBV2 and TRBJ2-1; TRBD2 aligns across 9 bases. The junction had 6 bases not matched to a gene; V was cut back by 4 bases and J by 5 bases. The CDR3 sequence is 15 residues long. Germline V CDR1 and CDR2: SNHLY, FYNNEI. In DNA, the CDR3 is TGTGCCAGCAGTGCGGGACTAGCAGGCCACAATGAGCAGTTCTTC. Its translation is CASSAGLAGHNEQFF.

The chain combines TRBV7-9 with TRBJ2-3, with 11 nucleotides matching TRBD2. The germline gives CDR1 SEHNR, CDR2 FQNEAQ (reference sequence). V shed 4 bases and J 6 bases; nucleotides not matched to a gene: 3. CDR3 length: 14 residues. CDR3 coding DNA: TGTGCCAGCAGCTACGGGACTAGCGGCGATACGCAGTATTTT. As protein: CASSYGTSGDTQYF.

The chain combines TRBV5-6 with TRBJ2-7, with 7 bases aligning to TRBD1. The trim removed 4 bases at V and 0 bases at J, leaving 7 bases unmatched. The germline V gene has CDR1 SGHDT and CDR2 YYEEEE. This CDR3 has 15 amino acids. The CDR3 spells CASSPPGQYSYEQYF. The CDR3 region has the DNA TGTGCCAGCAGCCCGCCGGGACAGTACTCCTACGAGCAGTACTTC.

This chain uses TRBV6-1 with TRBJ2-2; 10 bases match TRBD1. The CDR3 sequence is 16 residues long. Germline V gives CDR1 MNHNS, CDR2 SASEGT. Unmatched junction bases numbered 4, after V lost 4 bases and J lost 2 bases. CDR3 region: CASSVVTGGNTGELFF. CDR3 DNA: TGTGCCAGCAGTGTTGTGACAGGGGGCAACACCGGGGAGCTGTTTTTT.

This chain links TRBV5-1 with TRBJ2-7; TRBD2 agrees at 9 bases. CDR3 length: 16 residues. With V trimmed by 3 bases and J by 3 bases, 10 bases remained unmatched. Germline V CDR1 and CDR2: SGHRS, YFSETQ. As DNA, the CDR3 is TGCGCCAGCAGCTCGGCGGGGGGGGTTAAGTACTACGAGCAGTACTTC. As protein: CASSSAGGVKYYEQYF.

V and J are TRBV21-1 and TRBJ1-2. TRBV21-1 is a pseudogene segment. CDR3 length equals 15 residues. DNA for the CDR3: TGTGCCAGCAGCAAAGGCCGGGATCCTAACTATGGCTACACCTTC. Encoded protein: CASSKGRDPNYGYTF.

The chain uses TRBV6-5 and TRBJ2-7; perhaps TRBD1 as D (6 bases). CDR1 is MNHEY and CDR2 is SVGAGI in the germline V gene. The CDR3 is 14 amino acids. V dropped 2 bases and J dropped 5 bases, with 13 bases sitting between them. In DNA form, the CDR3 reads TGTGCCAGCAGTTACCAACCGGGACAAGACGAGCAGTACTTC. Protein sequence: CASSYQPGQDEQYF.

The chain carries TRBV14 and TRBJ2-1, with 12 bases identical to TRBD1. CDR1 is SGHDN, CDR2 FVKESK, per germline. V lost 6 bases and J lost 8; bases outside the gene matches: 14. This CDR3 contains 17 residues. CDR3 region: CASSRPRDRGLEDEQFF. CDR3 coding DNA: TGTGCCAGCAGTCGACCCCGGGACAGGGGGCTCGAAGATGAGCAGTTCTTC.